Below, 17 T cell receptor beta chains from the same sample are listed, as sequenced in a study of control samples from healthy donors and cancer patients (dated by TCRdb to 2018 to 2021). Libraries came from the immunoSEQ multiplex PCR assay. TCRdb obtained this table from immuneACCESS and retained in-frame rearrangements with V and J assigned. These tables miss some clones; where compared with another copy, unresolved V genes account for less than half of the shortfall, and the remainder is unexplained. This sample gives some 140,000 clones in total; 88% of them show up just once. The ten largest clones capture roughly 9% of the sample. The material sequenced was blood. These receptors were collected from a woman aged 30 to 39 in good health.

V gene TRBV7-7 combines with J gene TRBJ2-1; possible D gene TRBD2, 5 bases. Looked up from germline, CDR1 is SSHAT and CDR2 is FNYEAQ (reference sequence). V lost 4 bases, J lost 0 bases, and 13 bases lay in between. There are 16 residues in the CDR3. The CDR3 loop reads CASSSLTRSSYNEQFF. CDR3 nucleotide sequence: TGTGCCAGCAGCTCACTAACTAGGAGCTCCTACAATGAGCAGTTCTTC.

A remark on this clone: Its ends do not fully match the called genes, so a read error is possible. The V gene is TRBV7-7, the J gene TRBJ2-1; TRBD2 is a possible D gene (5 bases). The CDR3 consists of 16 residues. From germline, CDR1 is SSHAT and CDR2 FNYEAQ (reference sequence). As DNA, the CDR3 is TGTGCTAGCAGCCCATTTGGGTCGGGGTCCTACAATGAGCAGTTCTTC. It encodes CASSPFGSGSYNEQFF.

This chain uses TRBV18 with TRBJ2-5; no reliable D call. Germline CDR1 reads KGHSH; CDR2 reads LQKENI. There are 13 residues in the CDR3. With 0 bases removed from V and 2 bases from J, the gap between germline ends came to 4 bases. As DNA, the CDR3 is TGTGCCAGCTCACCACCAGGGCAAGAGACCCAGTACTTC. Encoded protein: CASSPPGQETQYF. The variable domain in full, with the rest retrieved from reference TRBV18 and TRBJ2-5, is NAGVMQNPRHLVRRRGQEARLRCSPMKGHSHVYWYRQLPEEGLKFMVYLQKENIIDESGMPKERFSAEFPKEGPSILRIQQVVRGDSAAYFCASSPPGQETQYFGPGTRLLVL.

This chain uses TRBV7-8 with TRBJ2-7, with D perhaps TRBD2 (7 bases). With 3 bases removed from V and 0 bases from J, the gap between germline ends came to 18 bases. This CDR3 has 17 amino acids. Germline values: CDR1 SGHVS, CDR2 FQNEAQ. The CDR3 region is CASSFEGGQVSSYEQYF. The CDR3 DNA follows: TGTGCCAGCAGCTTTGAGGGGGGGCAGGTTAGCTCCTACGAGCAGTACTTC. Using reference TRBV7-8 and TRBJ2-7 for the parts outside the CDR3, the full variable domain is GAGVSQSPRYKVAKRGQDVALRCDPISGHVSLFWYQQALGQGPEFLTYFQNEAQLDKSGLPSDRFFAERPEGSVSTLKIQRTQQEDSAVYLCASSFEGGQVSSYEQYFGPGTRLTVT.

A few counts support this clone. The rearrangement joins TRBV5-4 to TRBJ2-5; TRBD2 matches 8 bases. The V gene's germline CDR1 is SGHNT and CDR2 YYREEE (reference sequence). CDR3 length equals 16 residues. V was pared by 0 bases and J by 0 bases, with 4 bases of the junction left unmatched. CDR3 sequence reads: CASSLVAGGNQETQYF. The CDR3 DNA reads as TGTGCCAGCAGCTTGGTCGCGGGAGGCAACCAAGAGACCCAGTACTTC.

This chain uses TRBV6-1 with TRBJ1-2; no clear D gene. The CDR3 covers 15 residues. V lost 2 bases, J lost 4 bases, and 14 bases lay in between. Germline V gene lookup returns CDR1 MNHNS and CDR2 SASEGT. CDR3 nucleotide sequence: TGTGCCAGCAGTGAAAACATCGGACTTTTCTATGGCTACACCTTC. Its translation is CASSENIGLFYGYTF.

The rearrangement uses TRBV19 and TRBJ2-1; 7 bases are a match to TRBD2. In germline, CDR1 is LNHDA, CDR2 SQIVND (reference sequence). The CDR3 consists of 13 residues. V was pared by 3 bases and J by 8 bases, with 4 bases of the junction left unmatched. Written as DNA, the CDR3 is TGTGCCAGTAGTATTTCGGGGGGTGATGAGCAGTTCTTC. Translated, it gives CASSISGGDEQFF.

The CDR3 DNA sequence: TGTGCCAGCAGCTTGGTGCAGGGGGGTCATGGCTACACCTTC. Translating gives CASSLVQGGHGYTF. J is TRBJ1-2 and V is TRBV5-6; 7 positions agree with TRBD1. The CDR3 contains 14 residues. The V gene end was trimmed by 0 bases and the J gene end by 6 bases; junction bases not matched to a gene: 5. Germline V gives CDR1 SGHDT, CDR2 YYEEEE.

V is TRBV7-3 and J is TRBJ1-1, with D unclear. The CDR3 sequence is 15 residues long. Germline V gives CDR1 SGHTA, CDR2 FQGTGA. Trimming shortened V by 5 bases and J by 1 base, and 14 bases separated the two germline ends. The CDR3 spells CASSPAEKGNTEAFF. The CDR3 DNA reads TGTGCCAGCAGCCCAGCTGAAAAGGGGAACACTGAAGCTTTCTTT. The entire variable domain, with the rest obtained from reference TRBV7-3 and TRBJ1-1, is as follows: GAGVSQTPSNKVTEKGKYVELRCDPISGHTALYWYRQSLGQGPEFLIYFQGTGAADDSGLPNDRFFAVRPEGSVSTLKIQRTERGDSAVYLCASSPAEKGNTEAFFGQGTRLTVV.

The gene calls are TRBV6-5 and TRBJ1-1; D gene uncertain. Looked up from germline, CDR1 is MNHEY and CDR2 is SVGAGI. V lost 8 bases and J lost 1, with 11 bases in between. The CDR3 has 13 residues. CDR3 nucleotide sequence: TGTGCCAGCCGAGGGCGGTCGAACACTGAAGCTTTCTTT. Protein product: CASRGRSNTEAFF.

This rearrangement joins TRBV20-1 to TRBJ2-3, with a weak D call TRBD2 (6 bases). V dropped 7 bases and J dropped 2 bases, with 7 bases sitting between them. This CDR3 has 11 residues. Germline loops: CDR1 DFQATT, CDR2 SNEGSKA (reference sequence). DNA of the CDR3: TGCAGTGGGACTAACACAGATACGCAGTATTTT. Amino acids: CSGTNTDTQYF.

This rearrangement joins TRBV11-3 to TRBJ2-1, with 15 bases matching TRBD2. J was trimmed by 9 bases and V by 5 bases; bases with no gene match: 8. From germline, CDR1 is SGHNT and CDR2 YENEEA. The CDR3 is 16 amino acids. CDR3 bases: TGTGCCAGCAGCCACGGGGGACTAGCGGGAGGAGTTGAGCAGTTCTTC. This gives the protein CASSHGGLAGGVEQFF. The whole variable domain, remainder taken from reference TRBV11-3 and TRBJ2-1, is EAGVVQSPRYKIIEKKQPVAFWCNPISGHNTLYWYLQNLGQGPELLIRYENEEAVDDSQLPKDRFSAERLKGVDSTLKIQPAELGDSAVYLCASSHGGLAGGVEQFFGPGTRLTVL.

V usage is TRBV5-1 and J usage is TRBJ2-5; 8 bases are a match to TRBD1. CDR1 is SGHRS and CDR2 is YFSETQ in the germline V gene. The ends lost 3 bases at V and 4 bases at J; junction bases unmatched: 8. The CDR3 is 15 amino acids. This CDR3 is CASSSGQAYRETQYF. The CDR3 DNA is TGCGCCAGCAGCTCGGGACAGGCTTACAGAGAGACCCAGTACTTC.

The chain employs TRBV7-9 and TRBJ2-6; 7 bases map to TRBD1. The J segment lost 0 bases and the V segment lost 5 bases, leaving 7 bases of the junction unmatched. The germline V gene has CDR1 SEHNR and CDR2 FQNEAQ (reference sequence). The CDR3 is made up of 17 amino acids. CDR3 residues: CASSLERTGSGANVLTF. In nucleotides, the CDR3 is TGTGCCAGCAGCCTTGAGCGGACAGGCTCTGGGGCCAACGTCCTGACTTTC.

This rearrangement joins TRBV5-1 to TRBJ1-1, with a tentative D call TRBD1 (6 bases). The CDR3 consists of 14 residues. Germline lookup yields CDR1 SGHRS and CDR2 YFSETQ. Trimming took 4 bases from V and 1 from J, leaving 11 bases between them. This chain's CDR3 is CASSARQENTEAFF. The CDR3 DNA is TGCGCCAGCAGCGCCCGACAGGAGAACACTGAAGCTTTCTTT.

V and J are TRBV7-8 and TRBJ1-1; tentative D call: TRBD1 (6 bases). The CDR3 loop spans 13 amino acids. Trimming took off 4 bases at V and 2 bases at J, with 8 bases between the two ends. In germline, CDR1 is SGHVS, CDR2 FQNEAQ. The CDR3 sequence is CASSSDRNTEAFF. The CDR3 region has the DNA TGTGCCAGCAGCTCGGACAGAAACACTGAAGCTTTCTTT.

The sample holds a few counts of this clone. The chain combines TRBV5-5 with TRBJ2-7; D might be TRBD1 or TRBD2, each matching 5 bases. This CDR3 is 13 amino acids long. Germline lookup yields CDR1 SGHKS and CDR2 YYEKEE (reference sequence). V was shortened by 3 bases and J by 7 bases, with 14 bases between the two germline ends. This CDR3 is CASSSRGLGEQYF. CDR3 bases: TGTGCCAGCAGCTCCCGGGGCTTGGGGGAGCAGTACTTC.